This T cell receptor beta chain was sequenced in a study of control samples from healthy donors and cancer patients (dated by TCRdb to about 2020). About this clone itself: Its antigen is currently not known. It has no much larger one-base neighbor in the sample; base qualities were not kept.

Receptors were amplified or captured by the immunoSEQ multiplex PCR assay. TCRdb holds this immuneACCESS table with in-frame rearrangements only. Some clones are missing; in checked studies, unresolved V genes explain under half, and the rest has no known cause. The sample contains 60,000 to 95,000 clones, around 90% of them found a single time. Roughly a tenth of the sample is held by the ten biggest clonotypes. CDR1 and CDR2 are read off the germline V gene as MNHNS and SASEGT. Deletion took 2 bases off V and 7 bases off J, with a span of 11 bases between the germline ends. The CDR3 goes from the cysteine to the phenylalanine over 13 residues. Of the read, only the CDR3 DNA is kept; its 39 bases are in frame from base 1.

The clonotype originates from a woman aged 50 to 65 with colorectal cancer. Sequencing used PBMCs. Here the chain combines TRBV6-1 and TRBJ1-1; the D gene remains uncertain. For the CDR3, the sequence is CASSERRRFEAFF. The DNA sequence is given as TGTGCCAGCAGTGAAAGGCGGCGTTTTGAAGCTTTCTTT.